The 2 T cell receptor beta chains given below trace back to one sample, sequenced in a study of identifying expanded T cells in peripheral blood. Only in-frame clones appear in the TCRdb table, and some are missing; sequencing was by immunoSEQ multiplex PCR. The sample holds fewer than 130,000 clones, approximately 90% seen once. Sequencing was performed on blood. Source of these receptors: a person between 18 and 75 years old in good health.

This clone was recorded only once. The rearrangement links TRBV7-2 to TRBJ2-1; 10 positions agree with TRBD2. This CDR3 region has 15 residues. Germline CDR1 is SGHTA and CDR2 is FQGNSA. Unmatched junction bases numbered 5, after V lost 5 bases and J lost 4 bases. The CDR3 bases are TGTGCCAGCAGCCCCGGACTAGCGGAGTACAATGAGCAGTTCTTC. Amino acid sequence: CASSPGLAEYNEQFF.

The chain carries TRBV19 and TRBJ1-5; 8 bases map to TRBD1. Per the germline V gene, CDR1 is LNHDA and CDR2 is SQIVND (reference sequence). CDR3 length: 15 amino acids. V was pared by 8 bases and J by 6 bases, with 12 bases of the junction left unmatched. This CDR3 reads CASCDEDRAGQPQHF. Here the CDR3 DNA reads TGTGCCAGTTGTGACGAGGACAGGGCAGGTCAGCCCCAGCATTTT.